Listed below are T cell receptor beta chains from one sample, sequenced in a study of OX40 agonist ivuxolimab in advanced cancers. Repertoires were generated with immunoSEQ multiplex PCR, while TCRdb's copy carries only in-frame clones and drops some. The sample contains 50,000 to 65,000 clones, roughly nine tenths of which appear only once. This specimen was CD4+ or CD8+ T cells sorted from blood, taken in a trial of the OX40 agonist ivuxolimab. These receptors were obtained from an adult with an advanced solid tumor such as melanoma, head and neck, liver or kidney cancer. Each CDR3 is given without its conserved first and last residue.

j_gene,v_gene,CDR3aa
TRBJ1-3,TRBV7-8,ASSLAWGGSGNTIY
TRBJ1-1,TRBV5-1,ASSWYGTPNTEAF
TRBJ2-7,TRBV19,ASSIGAAGGVEQY
TRBJ2-1,TRBV19,ASSIFSGGYNEQF
TRBJ2-5,TRBV11-2,ASSLPSGGPETQY
TRBJ2-7,TRBV2,ASSEGQGTHEQY
TRBJ2-1,TRBV13,ASSPTRGINEQF
TRBJ2-5,TRBV10-2,ASRHGETQY
TRBJ2-7,TRBV2,ASRDRDVEQY
TRBJ2-5,TRBV6-5,ASNTAGGMETQY
TRBJ1-1,TRBV28,ASSFRVFGTEAF
TRBJ2-3,TRBV9,ASSPSGGRLGGDTQY
TRBJ2-1,TRBV6-1,ASHGGRERLGEQF
TRBJ1-1,TRBV15,ATSQRANTEAF
TRBJ1-1,TRBV27,ASSPTGHGTEAF
TRBJ2-1,TRBV30,AWGSGVGYNEQF
TRBJ1-1,TRBV13,ASSDQTGGSAEAF
TRBJ2-7,TRBV7-8,ASSLNLMMVEQY
TRBJ2-1,TRBV2,ASTRTGNNEQF
TRBJ1-2,TRBV10-3,AISESWVGNYGYT
TRBJ2-1,TRBV7-3,ASSPRAASYNEQF
TRBJ1-1,TRBV21-1,ASRGIVARTEAF
TRBJ1-3,TRBV6-5,ASSPGPGGGNTIY
TRBJ2-2,TRBV15,ATSRVEIRELF
TRBJ1-2,TRBV6-5,ASSVAVANYGYT
TRBJ2-7,TRBV4-1,ASSQDGGGTRLYEQY
TRBJ2-5,TRBV7-9,ASSLEWDRGY
TRBJ2-7,TRBV15,ATSPEIRMSSYEQY
TRBJ2-1,TRBV6-4,ASSEWGTLNEQF
TRBJ2-7,TRBV27,ASSLLLAGEQY
TRBJ2-1,TRBV29-1,SVEAGLAGGQSSYNEQF